This T cell receptor (beta chain) was recorded in a study of blood T cell repertoires in COVID-19. Study in general: The United States, Italy and Spain supplied acute and convalescent COVID-19 samples. T cells, B-cell-depleted T cells, or PBMCs provided the cDNA or gDNA that served as material.

Original processing notes: From reference gene primer amplification, estimates of nucleated cell counts were derived. The table came from immunoSEQ multiplex PCR; TCRdb's copy has only in-frame clones and leaves some out. V and J calls and clone size are given by that table; D and trimming were obtained from the DNA. The sample contains hundreds of thousands of clones, under 90% of which appear only once. There are 13 residues in the CDR3. The V end lost 4 bases, the J end lost 6 bases, and 11 bases lay between the germline ends. The V gene's germline CDR1 is LGHDT and CDR2 YNNKEL (reference sequence).

The sample comprised peripheral blood. The TCR comes from a woman older than 75 with active or convalescent COVID-19. The chain carries TRBV3-1 (or the pseudogene TRBV3-2) and TRBJ2-3; possibly TRBD2 for D (5 bases). For the CDR3, the DNA is TGTGCCAGCAGCCCCTTTATAGCGGATACGCAGTATTTT. It codes for CASSPFIADTQYF.